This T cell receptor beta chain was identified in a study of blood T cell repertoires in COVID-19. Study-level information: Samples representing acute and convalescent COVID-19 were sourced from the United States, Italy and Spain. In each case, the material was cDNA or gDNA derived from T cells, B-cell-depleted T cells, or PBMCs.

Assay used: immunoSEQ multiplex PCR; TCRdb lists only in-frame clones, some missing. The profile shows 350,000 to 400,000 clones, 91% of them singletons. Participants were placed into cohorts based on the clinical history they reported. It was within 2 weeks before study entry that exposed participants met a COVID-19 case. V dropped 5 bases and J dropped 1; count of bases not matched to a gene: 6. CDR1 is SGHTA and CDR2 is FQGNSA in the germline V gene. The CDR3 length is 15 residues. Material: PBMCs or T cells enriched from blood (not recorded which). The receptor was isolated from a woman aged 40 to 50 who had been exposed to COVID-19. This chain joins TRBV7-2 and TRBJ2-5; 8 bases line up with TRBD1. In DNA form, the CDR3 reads TGTGCCAGCAGCCTGACCAGGGGGCGCCAAGAGACCCAGTACTTC. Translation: CASSLTRGRQETQYF.